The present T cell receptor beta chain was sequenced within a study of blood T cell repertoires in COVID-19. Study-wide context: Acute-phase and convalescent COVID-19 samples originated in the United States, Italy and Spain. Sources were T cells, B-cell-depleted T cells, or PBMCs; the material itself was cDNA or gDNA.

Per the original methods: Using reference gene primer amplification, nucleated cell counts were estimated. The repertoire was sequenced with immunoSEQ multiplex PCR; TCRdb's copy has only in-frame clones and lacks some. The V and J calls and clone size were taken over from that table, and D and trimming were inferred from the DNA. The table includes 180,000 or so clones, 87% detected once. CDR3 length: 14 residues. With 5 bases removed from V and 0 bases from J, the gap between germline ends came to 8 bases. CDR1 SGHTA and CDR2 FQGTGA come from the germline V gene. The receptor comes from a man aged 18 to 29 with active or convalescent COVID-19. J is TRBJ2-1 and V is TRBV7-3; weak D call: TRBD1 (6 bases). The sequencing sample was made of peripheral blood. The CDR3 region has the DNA TGTGCCAGCAGCGGCAGGGGCTCCTACAATGAGCAGTTCTTC. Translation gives CASSGRGSYNEQFF.